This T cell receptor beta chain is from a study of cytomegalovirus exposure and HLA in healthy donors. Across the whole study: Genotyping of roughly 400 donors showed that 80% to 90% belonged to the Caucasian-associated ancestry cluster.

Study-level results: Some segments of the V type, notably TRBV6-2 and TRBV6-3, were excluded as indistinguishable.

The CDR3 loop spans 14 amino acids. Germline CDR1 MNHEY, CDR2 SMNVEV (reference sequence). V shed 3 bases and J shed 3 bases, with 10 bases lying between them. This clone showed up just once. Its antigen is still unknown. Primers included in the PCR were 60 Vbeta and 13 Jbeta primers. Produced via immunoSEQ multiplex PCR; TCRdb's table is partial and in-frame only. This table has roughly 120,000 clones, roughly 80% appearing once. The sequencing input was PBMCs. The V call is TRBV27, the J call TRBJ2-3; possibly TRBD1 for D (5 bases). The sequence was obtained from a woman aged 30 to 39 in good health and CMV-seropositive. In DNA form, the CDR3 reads TGTGCCAGCAGTTTCCTGGGGCCTACAGATACGCAGTATTTT. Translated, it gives CASSFLGPTDTQYF.